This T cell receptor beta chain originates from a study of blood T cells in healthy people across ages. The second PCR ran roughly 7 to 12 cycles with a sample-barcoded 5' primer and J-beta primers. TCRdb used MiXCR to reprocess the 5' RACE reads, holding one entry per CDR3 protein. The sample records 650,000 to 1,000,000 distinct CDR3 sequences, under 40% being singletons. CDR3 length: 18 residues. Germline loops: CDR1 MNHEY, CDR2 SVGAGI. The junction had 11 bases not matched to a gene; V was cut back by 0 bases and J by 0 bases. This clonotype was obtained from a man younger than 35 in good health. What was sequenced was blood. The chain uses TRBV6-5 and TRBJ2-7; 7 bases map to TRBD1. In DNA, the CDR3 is TGTGCCAGCAGTTACTCCCTTACAGGGGTCTCAAGCTCCTACGAGCAGTACTTC. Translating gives CASSYSLTGVSSSYEQYF.